This T cell receptor (beta chain) was recorded in a study of T cells after yellow fever vaccination. Whole-study context: Preparation of the low-cell-number fractions used SMART-Seq v4 Ultra Low Input.

Study-level points and caveats: Faster peaking, at day 5 versus 15, marked a secondary response that was weaker. At under 97% for CD4 and just over 85% for CD8, most primary-vaccination clones showed up again after the booster.

This clonotype was observed a few times. Its antigen is as yet unknown. Trimming left V 5 bases short and J 7 bases short, with 15 bases between. The CDR3 is 15 residues long. CDR1 and CDR2 (germline): SEHNR, FQNEAQ (reference sequence). TCRdb re-called the 5' RACE reads with MiXCR, one entry per CDR3 protein. The data hold approximately 580,000 distinct CDR3 sequences, with about a sixth observed a single time. This chain joins TRBV7-9 and TRBJ1-6; no clear D gene. Source: PBMCs, taken 5 days after the first yellow fever vaccination. The receptor was isolated from a man in his late teens or twenties who received the YFV17D yellow fever vaccine. The CDR3 nucleotides are TGTGCCAGCAGCGAGGACGGGCTTGGGAATTCACCCCTCCACTTT. Its protein product is CASSEDGLGNSPLHF.